What follows are 6 T cell receptor beta chains derived from one specimen sequenced in a study of blood T cell repertoires in COVID-19. Data came from immunoSEQ multiplex PCR; TCRdb stores just in-frame clones and leaves some out. This sample has around 200,000 clones, with roughly nine tenths found just once. The sequencing input was peripheral blood. These receptors were obtained from an older man with active or convalescent COVID-19.

The chain uses TRBV30 and TRBJ1-2; 8 bases match TRBD1. J gave up 6 bases and V 4 bases, and 10 bases lay outside the gene matches. This CDR3 region has 14 residues. Germline CDR1 and CDR2: GTSNPN and SVGIG (reference sequence). CDR3 loop: CAWTLLQGANGYTF. The CDR3 DNA sequence: TGTGCCTGGACCCTCTTGCAGGGGGCGAATGGCTACACCTTC.

V gene TRBV14 combines with J gene TRBJ2-2; 10 nucleotides line up with TRBD2. V gave up 4 bases and J gave up 4 bases; unmatched junction bases: 6. Germline lookup yields CDR1 SGHDN and CDR2 FVKESK. This CDR3 comprises 16 residues. The CDR3 DNA is TGTGCCAGCAGCCTCCTAGCGGGAGAAAGCACCGGGGAGCTGTTTTTT. Translation gives CASSLLAGESTGELFF.

The genes are TRBV18 and TRBJ2-7; possible D gene TRBD2, 6 bases. The CDR3 length is 16 residues. Germline CDR1 reads KGHSH; CDR2 reads LQKENI. V lost 0 bases to trimming and J lost 4 bases, with 16 bases between them. CDR3 residues: CASSPPGGNRDYEQYF. The CDR3, as DNA: TGTGCCAGCTCACCACCTGGGGGGAACCGCGATTACGAGCAGTACTTC. The whole variable domain, filled in from reference TRBV18 and TRBJ2-7, reads NAGVMQNPRHLVRRRGQEARLRCSPMKGHSHVYWYRQLPEEGLKFMVYLQKENIIDESGMPKERFSAEFPKEGPSILRIQQVVRGDSAAYFCASSPPGGNRDYEQYFGPGTRLTVT.

This clone was picked up a small number of times. The V call is TRBV5-1, the J call TRBJ2-7; TRBD1 aligns across 10 bases. The CDR3 loop spans 15 amino acids. V trimming: 5 bases; J trimming: 3 bases; junction bases outside the gene matches: 8. The germline V gene has CDR1 SGHRS and CDR2 YFSETQ. In DNA, the CDR3 is TGCGCCAGCAGACTGGACAGGGGGAGTCTCTACGAGCAGTACTTC. Its protein is CASRLDRGSLYEQYF.

The chain combines TRBV6-5 with TRBJ2-1, with D tentatively TRBD2 (6 bases). The germline CDR1 and CDR2 sequences are MNHEY and SVGAGI. The CDR3 is 16 residues long. The V end was cut by 0 bases, the J end by 3 bases, with 12 bases between. The CDR3 loop reads CASSYSARRGYNEQFF. The CDR3 DNA reads TGTGCCAGCAGTTACTCGGCCCGGCGGGGCTACAATGAGCAGTTCTTC.

The chain combines TRBV5-1 with TRBJ2-1; TRBD2 agrees at 9 bases. Germline V gene lookup returns CDR1 SGHRS and CDR2 YFSETQ. The V gene end was trimmed by 2 bases and the J gene end by 4 bases; junction bases not matched to a gene: 4. CDR3 length equals 15 residues. The CDR3 sequence: CASSLERGVYNEQFF. The CDR3 DNA follows: TGCGCCAGCAGCTTAGAGCGGGGGGTTTACAATGAGCAGTTCTTC. The whole variable domain, remainder taken from reference TRBV5-1 and TRBJ2-1, is KAGVTQTPRYLIKTRGQQVTLSCSPISGHRSVSWYQQTPGQGLQFLFEYFSETQRNKGNFPGRFSGRQFSNSRSEMNVSTLELGDSALYLCASSLERGVYNEQFFGPGTRLTVL.